This T cell receptor (beta chain) was profiled in a study of shared clonotypes between healthy human individuals. Study-level points and caveats: With a handful of donors compared, 4.5% to 6.5% of naive CD4 clonotypes were shared.

Details on this clone: The antigen is undetermined.

CDR3 length equals 16 residues. Trimming cost V 2 bases and J 1 base; bases outside gene matches: 7. Germline-derived CDR1 and CDR2 are SEHNR and FQNEAQ (reference sequence). Terminally differentiated effector memory CD45RA+ cells were excluded by CCR7 positive selection of CD45RO-negative cells. Recent vaccinations or acute infections were absent in the healthy HIV-negative adult donors. The assay was immunoSEQ multiplex PCR, and TCRdb's table has in-frame clones only and misses some. In the table there are around 2,000,000 clones, more than 85% of which are singletons. Sequenced: naive CD8+ T cells from PBMCs. The receptor comes from a man younger than 35 in good health. Some clones in this sample may be carry-over from other donors' samples. The V gene is TRBV7-9, the J gene TRBJ2-5, with 7 bases lining up with TRBD2. CDR3 coding DNA: TGTGCCAGCAGCTTAAGGGCGGGAGCGGGCCAAGAGACCCAGTACTTC. Translating gives CASSLRAGAGQETQYF.